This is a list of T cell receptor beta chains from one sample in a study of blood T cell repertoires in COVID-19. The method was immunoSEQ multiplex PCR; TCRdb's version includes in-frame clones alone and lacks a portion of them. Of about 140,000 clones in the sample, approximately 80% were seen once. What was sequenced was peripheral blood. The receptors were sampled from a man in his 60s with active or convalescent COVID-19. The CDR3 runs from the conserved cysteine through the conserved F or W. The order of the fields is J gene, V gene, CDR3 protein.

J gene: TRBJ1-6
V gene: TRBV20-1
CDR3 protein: CSASHAVPGSPLHF

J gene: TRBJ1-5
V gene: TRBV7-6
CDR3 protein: CASSRGGRMDSNQPQHF

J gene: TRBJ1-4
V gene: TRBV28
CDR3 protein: CASRQQGVVEKLFF

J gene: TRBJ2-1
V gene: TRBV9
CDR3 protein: CASSVEDGGVSYNEQFF

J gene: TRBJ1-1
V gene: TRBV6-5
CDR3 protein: CASTLLGMNTEAFF

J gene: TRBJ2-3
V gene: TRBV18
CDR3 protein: CASSPRQGIDTQYF

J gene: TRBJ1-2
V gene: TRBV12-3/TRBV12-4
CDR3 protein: CASSLSAGYGYTF

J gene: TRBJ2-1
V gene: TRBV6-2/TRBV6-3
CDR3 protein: CASSGLLAGVGEQFF

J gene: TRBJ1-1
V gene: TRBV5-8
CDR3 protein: CASSWGQNTEAFF

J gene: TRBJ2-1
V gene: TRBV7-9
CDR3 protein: CASSLDGMPLNEQFF

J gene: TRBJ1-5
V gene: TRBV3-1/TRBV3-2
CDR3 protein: CASSQYRPSNQPQHF

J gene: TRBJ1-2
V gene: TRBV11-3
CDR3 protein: CASSLDAQGGGYTF

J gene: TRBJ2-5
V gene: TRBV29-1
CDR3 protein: CSVGPGLAHQETQYF

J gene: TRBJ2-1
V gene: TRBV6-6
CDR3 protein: CASSYSVSSSYNEQFF

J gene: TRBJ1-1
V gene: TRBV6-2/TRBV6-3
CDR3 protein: CASSYGTGGPEAFF

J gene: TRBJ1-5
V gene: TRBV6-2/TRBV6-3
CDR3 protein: CASSSTVGRGTYNQPQHF

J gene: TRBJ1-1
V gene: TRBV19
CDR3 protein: CASSWQKNTEAFF

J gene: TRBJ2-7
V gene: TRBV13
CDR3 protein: CASSRPGTEQYF

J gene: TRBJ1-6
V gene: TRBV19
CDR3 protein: CASSGDMYNSPLHF

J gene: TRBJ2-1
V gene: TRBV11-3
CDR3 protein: CASSLLAGGPNEQFF

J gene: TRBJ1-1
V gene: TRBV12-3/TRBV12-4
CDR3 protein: CASMDNRNTEAFF

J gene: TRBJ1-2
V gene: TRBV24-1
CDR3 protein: CATGTGGANYGYTF

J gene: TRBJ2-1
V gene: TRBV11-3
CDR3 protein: CASSLASGSGAYNEQFF

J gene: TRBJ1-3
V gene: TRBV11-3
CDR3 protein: CASSPNDRAGGNTIYF

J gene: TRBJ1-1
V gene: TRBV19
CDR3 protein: CASTMTGGYEAFF

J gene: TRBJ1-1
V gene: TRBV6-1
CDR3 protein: CASSEAVGRVNTEAFF

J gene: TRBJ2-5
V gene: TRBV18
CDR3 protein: CASSPWAGGQQETQYF

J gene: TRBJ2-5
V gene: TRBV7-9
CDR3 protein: CASSLLARSETQYF

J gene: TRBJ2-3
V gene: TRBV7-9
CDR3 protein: CASSVTSGGPKDTQYF

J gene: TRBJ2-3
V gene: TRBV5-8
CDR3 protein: CASSPSGTGTDTQYF

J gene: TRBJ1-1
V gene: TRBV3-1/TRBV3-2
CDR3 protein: CASRERTGNTEAFF

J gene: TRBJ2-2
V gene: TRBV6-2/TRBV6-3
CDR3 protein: CASSYLAGGRTGELFF

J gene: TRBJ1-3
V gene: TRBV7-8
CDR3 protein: CASSLIRTDTNTIYF

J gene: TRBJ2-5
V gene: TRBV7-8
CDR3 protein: CASSLGVSSGGGQETQYF

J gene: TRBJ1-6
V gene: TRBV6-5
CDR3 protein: CASSPGDSPLHF

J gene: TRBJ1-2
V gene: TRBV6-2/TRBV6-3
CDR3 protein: CASSKSGVQGVRRYGYTF

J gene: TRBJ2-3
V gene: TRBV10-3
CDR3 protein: CAITATGDTQYF

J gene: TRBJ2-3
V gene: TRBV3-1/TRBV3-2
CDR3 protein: CASSHRLAGVLDTQYF

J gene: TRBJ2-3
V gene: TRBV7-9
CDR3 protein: CASSSGLAGGPDTQYF

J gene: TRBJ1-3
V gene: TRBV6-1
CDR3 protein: CASSERTFAGNTIYF

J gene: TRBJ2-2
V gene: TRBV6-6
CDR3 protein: CASSYVGPGTGELFF

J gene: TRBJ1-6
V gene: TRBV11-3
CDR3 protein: CASSRGTNYSPLHF

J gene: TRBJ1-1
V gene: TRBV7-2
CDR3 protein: CASSQGGQNTEAFF

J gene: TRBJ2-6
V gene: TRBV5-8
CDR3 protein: CASSSDRVGANVLTF

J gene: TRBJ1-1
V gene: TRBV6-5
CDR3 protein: CASSYSIGQANTEAFF

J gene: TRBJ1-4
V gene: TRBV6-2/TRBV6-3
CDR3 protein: CASSSQGAANEKLFF

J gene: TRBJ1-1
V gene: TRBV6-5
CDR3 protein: CASGVAGVFTEAFF

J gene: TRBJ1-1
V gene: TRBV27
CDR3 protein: CASSFGDRNTEAFF

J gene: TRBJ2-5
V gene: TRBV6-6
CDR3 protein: CASTYGRGVETQYF

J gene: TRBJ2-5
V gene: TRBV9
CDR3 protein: CASSVDRGRETQYF

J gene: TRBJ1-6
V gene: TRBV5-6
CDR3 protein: CASSFGRTNYNSPLHF

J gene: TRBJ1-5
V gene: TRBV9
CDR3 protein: CASSVGRDGAGGPQHF

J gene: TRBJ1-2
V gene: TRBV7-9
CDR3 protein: CASSLVTQGFGYTF

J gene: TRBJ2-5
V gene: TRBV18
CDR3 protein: CASSPAPEGQETQYF

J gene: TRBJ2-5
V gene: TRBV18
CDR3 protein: CASSPASGEMETQYF

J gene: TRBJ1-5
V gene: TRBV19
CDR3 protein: CASSTRSGAQPQHF

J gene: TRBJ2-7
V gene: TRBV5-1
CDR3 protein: CASSIRDSISGEQYF

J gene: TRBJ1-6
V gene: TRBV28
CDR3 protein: CASSLSRGQGAAPLHF

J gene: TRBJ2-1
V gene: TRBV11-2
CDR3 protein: CASSLEGATSAYNEQFF

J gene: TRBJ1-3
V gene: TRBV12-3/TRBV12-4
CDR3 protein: CASSFSGNTIYF